This TCR beta chain was found in a study of T cells in Graves' hyperthyroidism and ophthalmopathy. Study conclusions and caveats: Expanded thyroid clonotypes (above 0.001) were mostly also found in blood. In validation, the model predicted ophthalmopathy. These predictions came a median about 6.5 months before onset.

TCR beta CDR3 sequences were amplified from RNA transcripts. First-round RT-PCR targeting the TCR CDR3 was performed with the HTBI primer set. TCRdb itself ran the multiplex PCR reads through MiXCR, one entry per CDR3 protein. In the table there are approximately 330,000 distinct CDR3 sequences, approximately 13% of which are singletons. This clonotype was seen ten or more times. The antigen remains undetermined. Germline V gene data show CDR1 as LGHNT and CDR2 as FRNRAP. The CDR3 totals 16 residues. The trim removed 4 bases at V and 5 bases at J, leaving 13 bases unmatched. Clinicians diagnosed patients from clinical symptoms, serum thyroxine and TRAb, thyroid ultrasound and orbital computed tomography. PBMCs stemmed from around 10 ml fresh peripheral blood.

The sequenced material came from blood. V usage is TRBV12-5 and J usage is TRBJ1-1; 7 bases map to TRBD1. This receptor was obtained from a woman aged 40 to 50 with Graves' ophthalmopathy. The CDR3 nucleotides read TGTGCTAGTGGTTCCGCCCAGGACAGGAGGGGGACTGAAGCTTTCTTT. This codes for CASGSAQDRRGTEAFF.